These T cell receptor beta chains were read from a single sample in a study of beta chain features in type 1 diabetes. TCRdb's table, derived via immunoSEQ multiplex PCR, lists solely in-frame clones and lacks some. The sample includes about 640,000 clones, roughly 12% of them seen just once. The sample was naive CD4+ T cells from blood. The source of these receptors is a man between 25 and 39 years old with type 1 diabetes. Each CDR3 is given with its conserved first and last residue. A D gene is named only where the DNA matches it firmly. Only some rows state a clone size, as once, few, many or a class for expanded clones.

TGTGCCAGCAGCTTATTAGGGGAGACCCAGTACTTC	CASSLLGETQYF	NA	TRBV7-6	TRBJ2-5	NA
TGTGCCAGCAGCGTAGGGGACAGGGACAGCACCCGAAGTTCCGGGGAGCTGTTTTTT	CASSVGDRDSTRSSGELFF	few	TRBV9	TRBJ2-2	TRBD1
TGTGCCAGCAGCTCACGCGGGACAGGAGGCGAAAAACTGTTTTTT	CASSSRGTGGEKLFF	NA	TRBV9	TRBJ1-4	TRBD1
TGTGCCAGCAGCAGGGGCTACTCTGGAAACACCATATATTTT	CASSRGYSGNTIYF	few	TRBV6-5	TRBJ1-3	NA
TGTGCCAGCAGCTTAGTCACTAGCGGGGGCCCAGATACGCAGTATTTT	CASSLVTSGGPDTQYF	few	TRBV7-2	TRBJ2-3	TRBD2
TGTGCCAGCAGCTTGATCCCAGGGGACTACGAGCAGTACTTC	CASSLIPGDYEQYF	NA	TRBV5-4	TRBJ2-7	NA
TGTGCCAGCAGTTACTCACTAGCGGCGGACTACAATGAGCAGTTCTTC	CASSYSLAADYNEQFF	NA	TRBV6-5	TRBJ2-1	TRBD2
TGTGCCAGCAGCATGGGACAGGGGGCCTACAATGAGCAGTTCTTC	CASSMGQGAYNEQFF	few	TRBV7-2	TRBJ2-1	TRBD1
TGTGCCAGTGCTGACAGGGAATGGCAGCCCCAGCATTTT	CASADREWQPQHF	NA	TRBV19	TRBJ1-5	TRBD1
TGTGCCAGCAGCCTTAGGGACTATAGCTCCTACGAGCAGTACTTC	CASSLRDYSSYEQYF	NA	TRBV7-2	TRBJ2-7	TRBD2
TGTGCCAGTACCCCCACGGCGTGGACCGGGGAGCTGTTTTTT	CASTPTAWTGELFF	few	TRBV19	TRBJ2-2	NA
TGCGCCAGCAGCTCCCTACAGGGGAGTGGGGCCAAAAACATTCAGTACTTC	CASSSLQGSGAKNIQYF	once	TRBV5-1	TRBJ2-4	TRBD1
TGTGCCAGCGACGACCGAAATCAGCCCCAGCATTTT	CASDDRNQPQHF	NA	TRBV28	TRBJ1-5	NA
TGTGCCAGCAGTCGGACTAGCGGGGAGTCCTACGAGCAGTACTTC	CASSRTSGESYEQYF	NA	TRBV5-4	TRBJ2-7	TRBD2
TGTGCCAGCAGCCGCGGGGGGGTTGGAGATACGCAGTATTTT	CASSRGGVGDTQYF	NA	TRBV7-2	TRBJ2-3	TRBD2
TGTGCCAGCAGCTACGGGGGGAACAATGAGCAGTTCTTC	CASSYGGNNEQFF	few	TRBV7-9	TRBJ2-1	TRBD2
TGTGCCAGTAGTATCGCCGGGGAGCTGTTTTTT	CASSIAGELFF	few	TRBV19	TRBJ2-2	NA
TGTGCCAGCAGTAGGGGAGGAGACACTGAAGCTTTCTTT	CASSRGGDTEAFF	few	TRBV6-4	TRBJ1-1	NA
TGTGCCAGCAGCCTGGACAGCAGCCCTAATCAGCCCCAGCATTTT	CASSLDSSPNQPQHF	NA	TRBV7-9	TRBJ1-5	NA
TGTGCCAGCAGTGGCCCGGGCGGGGGGCCCGAAGAGACCCAGTACTTC	CASSGPGGGPEETQYF	NA	TRBV2	TRBJ2-5	TRBD2
TGTGCCTGGAGCGGGACAGGGGATTCACCCCTCCACTTT	CAWSGTGDSPLHF	few	TRBV30	TRBJ1-6	TRBD1
TGTGCCAGTAGACCTCTGGGACAGGGAGATGGCTACACCTTC	CASRPLGQGDGYTF	few	TRBV19	TRBJ1-2	TRBD1
TGTGCCACCAGCAGAGATCGGGCAGGGGGTGAGGCTGAAGCTTTCTTT	CATSRDRAGGEAEAFF	NA	TRBV15	TRBJ1-1	TRBD1
TGTGCCAGCAGCTTAAATTCGGGGGTTAGCACAGATACGCAGTATTTT	CASSLNSGVSTDTQYF	NA	TRBV7-9	TRBJ2-3	NA
TGTGCTAGTGGTTTGTGGCAGGTCAGGCCAGATACGCAGTATTTT	CASGLWQVRPDTQYF	few	TRBV12-5	TRBJ2-3	NA
TGTGCCAGCAGCTTAGCGCGGGACGGATTTAATTCACCCCTCCACTTT	CASSLARDGFNSPLHF	NA	TRBV7-8	TRBJ1-6	NA
TGTGCCATCAGCCCTTCAGGGGACACTGAAGCTTTCTTT	CAISPSGDTEAFF	NA	TRBV10-3	TRBJ1-1	NA
TGTGCCTGGAGCACTCTAGCTCCTGGGGCCAACGTCCTGACTTTC	CAWSTLAPGANVLTF	NA	TRBV30	TRBJ2-6	NA
TGTGCCAGCAGCCCGTCCGGGACAGGGCGAAACGAGCAGTACTTC	CASSPSGTGRNEQYF	few	TRBV5-4	TRBJ2-7	TRBD1
TGTGCCAGCAGGCCAGCCGGACAGAGCTACGAGCAGTACTTC	CASRPAGQSYEQYF	NA	TRBV13	TRBJ2-7	NA
TGTGCCAGCAGCTTAGGGAAGTCGACAGACCCGAACACTGAAGCTTTCTTT	CASSLGKSTDPNTEAFF	NA	TRBV7-9	TRBJ1-1	NA
TGTGCCACCAGCAGAGATCTTGCGGGGGCCTCCCAAGAGACCCAGTACTTC	CATSRDLAGASQETQYF	NA	TRBV15	TRBJ2-5	NA
TGTGCCAGCAGTCTGGACAGGGACTATGGCTACACCTTC	CASSLDRDYGYTF	NA	TRBV9	TRBJ1-2	TRBD1
TGTGCCACCAGCAGAGTAAGCCCGAGCTCCTACGAGCAGTACTTC	CATSRVSPSSYEQYF	NA	TRBV15	TRBJ2-7	NA
TGTGCCAGCAGTGGACAGGGCTACGAGCAGTACTTC	CASSGQGYEQYF	few	TRBV2	TRBJ2-7	TRBD1
TGCGCCAGCAGCCACGACCCCCGGGACAGGGGACGGGGTAGTGGCTACACCTTC	CASSHDPRDRGRGSGYTF	few	TRBV4-1	TRBJ1-2	TRBD1
TGTGCCAGCAGCTTGATGGGATTCATGAACACTGAAGCTTTCTTT	CASSLMGFMNTEAFF	few	TRBV5-4	TRBJ1-1	NA
TGTGCCAGCAGCCAAGACGGGGTGAACACCGGGGAGCTGTTTTTT	CASSQDGVNTGELFF	NA	TRBV14	TRBJ2-2	NA
TGTGCCAGCAGCGGGACAGGGGGTCAGCCCCAGCATTTT	CASSGTGGQPQHF	NA	TRBV2	TRBJ1-5	TRBD1
TGTGCCAGCAGTTACTACGGGACAGGCGAGGATGAAAAACTGTTTTTT	CASSYYGTGEDEKLFF	NA	TRBV6-6	TRBJ1-4	TRBD1
TGTGCCAGCAGCGGTTTACTAGCGGGGGGCCACAATGAGCAGTTCTTC	CASSGLLAGGHNEQFF	few	TRBV9	TRBJ2-1	TRBD2